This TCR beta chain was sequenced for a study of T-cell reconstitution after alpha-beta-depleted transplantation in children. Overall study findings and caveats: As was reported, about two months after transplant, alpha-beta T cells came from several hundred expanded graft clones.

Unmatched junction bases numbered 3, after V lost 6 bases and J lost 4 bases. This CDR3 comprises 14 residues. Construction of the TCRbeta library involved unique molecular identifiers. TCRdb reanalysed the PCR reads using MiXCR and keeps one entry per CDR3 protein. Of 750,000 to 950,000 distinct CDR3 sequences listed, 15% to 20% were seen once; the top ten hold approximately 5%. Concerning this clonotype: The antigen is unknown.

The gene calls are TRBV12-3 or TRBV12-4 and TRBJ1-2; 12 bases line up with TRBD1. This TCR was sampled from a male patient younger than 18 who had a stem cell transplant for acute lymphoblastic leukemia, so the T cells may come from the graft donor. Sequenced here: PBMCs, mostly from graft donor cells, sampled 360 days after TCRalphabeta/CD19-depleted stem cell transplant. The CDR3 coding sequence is TGTGCCAGCAGGGGGACAGGGGGCGCCTATGGCTACACCTTC. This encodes CASRGTGGAYGYTF.